A selection of T cell receptor beta chains follows, all from one sample in a study of blood T cell repertoires in COVID-19. Clones were sequenced by immunoSEQ multiplex PCR, and TCRdb holds only the in-frame ones, with some missing. This sample has approximately 51,000 clones, with about nine tenths found just once. The source material was peripheral blood. These receptors all come from a man aged 45 to 65 with active COVID-19. Both conserved end residues are part of each CDR3. D genes are given only for firm matches. Clone size is not always given. Where it is, it says once, few, many or a class for expanded clones.

>TRBJ2-7|once|NA|TRBV7-9
TGTGCCAGCAGCTTATTCGACGAGCAGTACTTC
CASSLFDEQYF
>TRBJ2-7|NA|NA|TRBV7-9
TGTGCCAGCAGTCCCGCACTAGGCGGCGAGCAGTACTTC
CASSPALGGEQYF
>TRBJ2-1|NA|TRBD1|TRBV29-1
TGCAGCGCTGGTGGACAGGGCTCCTACAATGAGCAGTTCTTC
CSAGGQGSYNEQFF
>TRBJ2-3|NA|NA|TRBV11-2
TGTGCCAGCAGCCTAAGCAAACAGGTGCACACAGATACGCAGTATTTT
CASSLSKQVHTDTQYF
>TRBJ2-7|NA|TRBD1|TRBV25-1
TGTGCCAGCAGTGAATTCACAGGGGGAAACGAGCAGTACTTC
CASSEFTGGNEQYF
>TRBJ2-2|NA|NA|TRBV5-1
TGCGCCAGCGGGTCTAAAACCAGGGAACTCACCGGGGAGCTGTTTTTT
CASGSKTRELTGELFF
>TRBJ1-6|medium-sized|NA|TRBV6-5
TGTGCCAGCGGGGGGTTTGGCAATTCACCCCTCCACTTT
CASGGFGNSPLHF
>TRBJ2-6|once|NA|TRBV3-1/TRBV3-2
TGTGCCAGCAGCCCCAGGGGGGCTGGGGCCAACGTCCTGACTTTC
CASSPRGAGANVLTF
>TRBJ2-6|NA|NA|TRBV30
TGTGCCTGGAGTGTAGACGGGGCTGGGGCCAACGTCCTGACTTTC
CAWSVDGAGANVLTF
>TRBJ2-1|NA|TRBD1|TRBV10-3
TGTGCCATCAGTGTTCCACCAGGGACAGCCCTCGACAATGAGCAGTTCTTC
CAISVPPGTALDNEQFF
>TRBJ2-7|NA|NA|TRBV2
TGTGCCAGCATCTGGGGGACTGCCAGCGAGCAGTACTTC
CASIWGTASEQYF
>TRBJ1-6|NA|TRBD1|TRBV19
TGTGCCAGTAGTCCAAACAGGGGGCGTTGGAATTCACCCCTCCACTTT
CASSPNRGRWNSPLHF
>TRBJ1-5|NA|NA|TRBV4-1
TGCGCCAGCAGCCAAGGCCCCCCAGGTGTCGTTAATCAGCCCCAGCATTTT
CASSQGPPGVVNQPQHF
>TRBJ2-7|NA|NA|TRBV7-8
TGTGCCAGCAGAAGGGGGGGATCCGACGAGCAGTACTTC
CASRRGGSDEQYF
>TRBJ2-2|NA|TRBD2|TRBV5-6
TGTGCCAGCAGCTTGGGGCCTAGCGGGAGATGGAAGGTGGAGGAGCTGTTTTTT
CASSLGPSGRWKVEELFF
>TRBJ2-2|NA|NA|TRBV6-6
TGTGCCAGCCACAGCTCGAACACCGGGGAGCTGTTTTTT
CASHSSNTGELFF
>TRBJ2-4|NA|TRBD2|TRBV7-8
TGTGCCAGCAGCTTACCTCCAAGACTAGCGGGGGGAAAAAACGTTCAGTACTTC
CASSLPPRLAGGKNVQYF
>TRBJ1-4|NA|TRBD1|TRBV7-9
TGTGCCAGCAGCTACCTAACAGGGGGCAGGGATGAAAAACTGTTTTTT
CASSYLTGGRDEKLFF
>TRBJ1-2|once|NA|TRBV5-4
TGTGCCAGCAGCTTGGAGAGGTTCTATGGCTACACCTTC
CASSLERFYGYTF
>TRBJ2-3|NA|NA|TRBV11-3
TGTGCCAGCAGCCCCCAATATAATAGCGGTTCTAGCACAGATACGCAGTATTTT
CASSPQYNSGSSTDTQYF
>TRBJ1-5|NA|NA|TRBV6-1
TGTGCCAGCAGTGCGATACTCTCAGATTCTCTGGGCAGCAATCAGCCCCAGCATTTT
CASSAILSDSLGSNQPQHF
>TRBJ1-1|once|NA|TRBV19
TGTGCCAGTAGTACCAGGGGCCAGAACACTGAAGCTTTCTTT
CASSTRGQNTEAFF
>TRBJ2-3|NA|NA|TRBV19
TGTGCCAGTAGTGGAGGAGATACGCAGTATTTT
CASSGGDTQYF
>TRBJ2-5|NA|NA|TRBV5-1
TGCGCCAGCAGCTTTGGAGGAGAAGAGACCCAGTACTTC
CASSFGGEETQYF
>TRBJ2-5|NA|TRBD2|TRBV2
TGTGCCAGCAGTGGAAGCGGGAAAGAGACCCAGTACTTC
CASSGSGKETQYF
>TRBJ1-5|NA|NA|TRBV7-2
TGTGCCAGCAGCCCCCGGGGGGGAGGTCAGCCCCAGCATTTT
CASSPRGGGQPQHF
>TRBJ2-5|NA|NA|TRBV9
TGTGCCAGCAGCGTAAGAGGCTCCATGGAGACCCAGTACTTC
CASSVRGSMETQYF
>TRBJ1-1|NA|TRBD1|TRBV5-1
TGCGCCAGCAGCGGACAGGGGGCGAAGACTGAAGCTTTCTTT
CASSGQGAKTEAFF
>TRBJ2-4|NA|NA|TRBV21-1
TGTGCCAGCAGCAAAGGACAGGGCAAGGGGGCCATTCAGTACTTC
CASSKGQGKGAIQYF
>TRBJ2-2|NA|TRBD2|TRBV10-1
TGCGCCAGCAGTGGACGTTTGGCAGCGGGAGAGACACCGAGCACCGGGGAGCTGTTTTTT
CASSGRLAAGETPSTGELFF
>TRBJ1-1|NA|NA|TRBV5-8
TGTGCCAGCAGCCGCGGGGACTTATTGAACACTGAAGCTTTCTTT
CASSRGDLLNTEAFF
>TRBJ1-4|NA|TRBD1|TRBV3-1/TRBV3-2
TGTGCCAGCAGCCCGACAGGGGCCACCGAAAAACTGTTTTTT
CASSPTGATEKLFF
>TRBJ2-3|NA|TRBD2|TRBV5-1
TGCGCCAGCAGCTTGGAGCGGGGCTCTAGCACAGATACGCAGTATTTT
CASSLERGSSTDTQYF
>TRBJ1-2|NA|TRBD1|TRBV6-4
TGTGCCAGCAGTGACCGACCTGGGACAGGATATGGCTACACCTTC
CASSDRPGTGYGYTF
>TRBJ2-3|NA|TRBD2|TRBV6-2/TRBV6-3
TGTGCCAGCAACCCCCTGGGAGGGGGCACAGATACGCAGTATTTT
CASNPLGGGTDTQYF
>TRBJ2-2|NA|NA|TRBV6-1
TGTGCCAGCAGTGAAGGATGGTTACAGACGAACACCGGGGAGCTGTTTTTT
CASSEGWLQTNTGELFF
>TRBJ2-1|NA|TRBD2|TRBV25-1
TGTGCCAGCAGTGAACGGCTAGCGGTAAACAATGAGCAGTTCTTC
CASSERLAVNNEQFF
>TRBJ1-2|NA|NA|TRBV27
TGTGCCAGCAGTCCCCTCGACCCAGGGGAGGGCGGCTACACCTTC
CASSPLDPGEGGYTF
>TRBJ2-1|NA|NA|TRBV13
TGTGCCAGCAGCTTTGGTGGGGGGGCCGGCAATGAGCAGTTCTTC
CASSFGGGAGNEQFF
>TRBJ2-1|once|TRBD1|TRBV12-5
TGTGCTAGTGGTCCGAGGGGACAGGGCTCGCAGTTCTTC
CASGPRGQGSQFF
>TRBJ1-2|NA|NA|TRBV7-9
TGTGCCAGCAGCTTAGGGCAGAACTATGGCTACACCTTC
CASSLGQNYGYTF
>TRBJ2-5|NA|TRBD2|TRBV10-1
TGCGCCAGCAGTGAACGATACGGGGGGGACGAGACCCAGTACTTC
CASSERYGGDETQYF
>TRBJ1-1|NA|NA|TRBV6-5
TGTGCCAGCAGTTACGGCCCCGTAATGAACACTGAAGCTTTCTTT
CASSYGPVMNTEAFF
>TRBJ2-5|NA|TRBD2|TRBV11-2
TGTGCCAGCAGCTTTAGCGGGGAGTACCAAGAGACCCAGTACTTC
CASSFSGEYQETQYF
>TRBJ2-7|NA|NA|TRBV7-8
TGTGCCAGCAGCTCACACTCGACAGGCAGATACGAGCAGTACTTC
CASSSHSTGRYEQYF
>TRBJ2-1|NA|TRBD1|TRBV7-9
TGTGCCAGCAGCCCCGGGACAGGGGCCTACAATGAGCAGTTCTTC
CASSPGTGAYNEQFF
>TRBJ2-7|once|TRBD2|TRBV5-1
TGCGCCAGCAGCACGGTCCCGGTGGCTAGCGGATACGAGCAGTACTTC
CASSTVPVASGYEQYF
>TRBJ2-5|once|TRBD1|TRBV13
TGTGCCAGCAGCCTCGGGGACAGGGAAGAGACCCAGTACTTC
CASSLGDREETQYF
>TRBJ1-6|NA|TRBD1|TRBV14
TGTGCCAGCAGCCAAAACAGGGGCCCGAATTCACCCCTCCACTTT
CASSQNRGPNSPLHF
>TRBJ2-5|NA|TRBD2|TRBV7-2
TGTGCCAGCAGCCCCGGCACGCGGGGGGGCAGGGAGACCCAGTACTTC
CASSPGTRGGRETQYF
>TRBJ2-3|NA|NA|TRBV7-2
TGTGCCAGCAGCACCACCGTCGGGGGGCCATATCCGTATTTT
CASSTTVGGPYPYF
>TRBJ2-5|NA|TRBD2|TRBV6-5
TGTGCCAGCAGTTACGGGGGGGGTTTACTAGAGACCCAGTACTTC
CASSYGGGLLETQYF
>TRBJ2-7|NA|NA|TRBV6-5
TGTGCCAGCAGCACCACGGGGGATCCGTCCTACGAGCAGTACTTC
CASSTTGDPSYEQYF
>TRBJ2-7|NA|NA|TRBV5-1
TGCGCCAGCAGCTTAGTCGGACTAACCTACGAGCAGTACTTC
CASSLVGLTYEQYF